Each of the 22 T cell receptor beta chains below was sequenced from the same sample in a study of OX40 agonist ivuxolimab in advanced cancers. Using immunoSEQ multiplex PCR, the repertoire was profiled, and TCRdb retains in-frame clones only, with some absent. Of under 65,000 clones listed, approximately 91% were seen once; the top ten hold roughly 0.77%. The sequencing here drew on CD4+ or CD8+ T cells sorted from blood, taken in a trial of the OX40 agonist ivuxolimab. The receptors originated from an adult with an advanced solid tumor such as melanoma, head and neck, liver or kidney cancer.

V is TRBV7-3 and J is TRBJ2-2; perhaps TRBD2 as D (5 bases). V was pared by 4 bases and J by 4 bases, with 7 bases between. Germline CDR1 is SGHTA and CDR2 is FQGTGA. The CDR3 covers 13 residues. CDR3 amino acids: CASSYGITGELFF. The CDR3 DNA is TGTGCCAGCAGCTACGGGATCACCGGGGAGCTGTTTTTT.

The rearrangement links TRBV5-6 to TRBJ1-5; D remains unclear. V lost 4 bases to trimming and J lost 1 base, with 15 bases between them. The CDR3 loop spans 16 amino acids. In germline, CDR1 is SGHDT, CDR2 YYEEEE. The CDR3 DNA is TGTGCCAGCAGCGCTATCGGGGAAGGGAGCAATCAGCCCCAGCATTTT. This translates into CASSAIGEGSNQPQHF.

Here the CDR3 DNA reads TGCGCCAGCAGCTTGAGGCGGGCGGAGACCCAGTACTTC. It is translated as CASSLRRAETQYF. The chain combines TRBV5-1 with TRBJ2-5; D perhaps matches TRBD2 (5 bases). The CDR3 covers 13 residues. V lost 1 base and J lost 5, with 9 bases in between. The germline gives CDR1 SGHRS, CDR2 YFSETQ.

The chain carries TRBV28 and TRBJ2-7, with D maybe TRBD1 (5 bases). CDR1 is MDHEN, CDR2 SYDVKM, per germline. Trimming shortened V by 10 bases and J by 0 bases, and 16 bases separated the two germline ends. This CDR3 is 14 amino acids long. Here the CDR3 reads CAIRDSSSSYEQYF. The CDR3 DNA sequence: TGTGCCATTAGAGACAGTTCCAGCTCCTACGAGCAGTACTTC.

This chain uses TRBV5-8 with TRBJ2-3, with a weak D call TRBD1 (6 bases). This CDR3 spans 16 amino acids. Germline assignment: CDR1 SGHTS and CDR2 YDEGEE. Between the trimmed V and J ends, which lost 0 bases and 1 base, there was a span of 12 bases. The CDR3 region has the DNA TGTGCCAGCAGCTTGGAGGGGGATCCCGGCACAGATACGCAGTATTTT. It translates to CASSLEGDPGTDTQYF. The whole variable domain, remainder taken from reference TRBV5-8 and TRBJ2-3, is EAGVTQSPTHLIKTRGQQATLRCSPISGHTSVYWYQQALGLGLQFLLWYDEGEERNRGNFPPRFSGRQFPNYSSELNVNALELEDSALYLCASSLEGDPGTDTQYFGPGTRLTVL.

The chain carries TRBV28 and TRBJ1-5; D possibly corresponds to TRBD1 (5 bases). Germline lookup yields CDR1 MDHEN and CDR2 SYDVKM. V lost 7 bases, J lost 0 bases, and 7 bases lay in between. This CDR3 comprises 13 residues. The CDR3 coding sequence is TGTGCCAGCAAGGGGTATAGCAATCAGCCCCAGCATTTT. This sequence encodes CASKGYSNQPQHF. The variable domain in full, completed from reference TRBV28 and TRBJ1-5, reads DVKVTQSSRYLVKRTGEKVFLECVQDMDHENMFWYRQDPGLGLRLIYFSYDVKMKEKGDIPEGYSVSREKKERFSLILESASTNQTSMYLCASKGYSNQPQHFGDGTRLSIL.

The V gene is TRBV4-1, the J gene TRBJ2-6; 8 positions match TRBD1. There are 16 residues in the CDR3. J gave up 0 bases and V 3 bases, and 1 base lay outside the gene matches. Germline CDR1 is MGHRA and CDR2 is YSYEKL. The CDR3 loop is CASSQTGVSGANVLTF. CDR3 bases: TGCGCCAGCAGCCAGACAGGGGTCTCTGGGGCCAACGTCCTGACTTTC.

The CDR3 loop reads CASSLVDEQYF. The CDR3 DNA reads TGTGCCAGCAGCTTAGTGGACGAGCAGTACTTC. V and J are TRBV11-2 and TRBJ2-7; D call uncertain. CDR3 size: 11 residues. CDR1 SGHAT and CDR2 FQNNGV come from the germline V gene. The germline V and J ends were trimmed by 1 base and 5 bases, with 3 bases remaining between them. The full variable domain, completed using reference TRBV11-2 and TRBJ2-7, is EAGVAQSPRYKIIEKRQSVAFWCNPISGHATLYWYQQILGQGPKLLIQFQNNGVVDDSQLPKDRFSAERLKGVDSTLKIQPAKLEDSAVYLCASSLVDEQYFGPGTRLTVT.

The chain is built from TRBV7-3 and TRBJ2-6, with 7 bases that match TRBD1. Trimming cost V 2 bases and J 1 base; bases outside gene matches: 2. Germline V lookup: CDR1 SGHTA, CDR2 FQGTGA. This CDR3 comprises 16 residues. CDR3 protein: CASSLSGQSGANVLTF. The CDR3 DNA reads as TGTGCCAGCAGCTTATCGGGACAGTCTGGGGCCAACGTCCTGACTTTC.

V usage is TRBV19 and J usage is TRBJ2-6; weak D call: TRBD1 (5 bases). This CDR3 comprises 11 residues. Germline CDR1 is LNHDA and CDR2 is SQIVND (reference sequence). V was trimmed by 8 bases and J by 12 bases, leaving 11 bases between them. The CDR3 nucleotides read TGTGCCAGTGGGCAGGGTTCCGTCCTGACTTTC. Protein: CASGQGSVLTF.

The genes are TRBV28 and TRBJ1-4; D possibly corresponds to TRBD1 (5 bases). There are 14 residues in the CDR3. Germline loops: CDR1 MDHEN, CDR2 SYDVKM. The V gene lost 2 bases and the J gene lost 10 bases, with 14 bases spanning the gap. The CDR3 sequence is CASSLRTPSGKLFF. CDR3 DNA sequence: TGTGCCAGCAGTTTACGGACACCTTCTGGAAAACTGTTTTTT.

In DNA, the CDR3 is TGCGCCAGCAGTGAGTCTGGCAGGCAGAGCTCTGGAAACACCATATATTTT. Protein: CASSESGRQSSGNTIYF. This rearrangement joins TRBV10-1 to TRBJ1-3; D unclear. The CDR3 is 17 residues long. V shed 0 bases and J shed 0 bases, with 12 bases lying between them. The germline gives CDR1 WNHNN, CDR2 SYGVQD (reference sequence).

The chain links TRBV19 to TRBJ2-2; 8 nucleotides align to TRBD2. V trimming: 3 bases; J trimming: 1 base; junction bases outside the gene matches: 4. The CDR3 totals 16 residues. The germline V gene has CDR1 LNHDA and CDR2 SQIVND (reference sequence). The CDR3 sequence: CASSIATSVNTGELFF. The CDR3 bases are TGTGCCAGTAGTATCGCGACTAGCGTGAACACCGGGGAGCTGTTTTTT.

The V gene is TRBV6-5, the J gene TRBJ2-7; D not certain. V dropped 6 bases and J dropped 3 bases, with 12 bases sitting between them. This CDR3 is built from 13 residues. Germline V lookup: CDR1 MNHEY, CDR2 SVGAGI. The CDR3 DNA is TGTGCCAGCAGATCTCCCGACGGCTACGAGCAGTACTTC. Translation: CASRSPDGYEQYF.

Of note for this clone: Different DNA sequences within this sample yield the same CDR3. The genes are TRBV7-9 and TRBJ2-7; either TRBD1 or TRBD2 may fit D (6 bases each). The CDR3 covers 16 residues. CDR1 SEHNR and CDR2 FQNEAQ come from the germline V gene (reference sequence). V shed 3 bases and J shed 1 base, with 16 bases lying between them. The CDR3 loop is CASSLGPGAGSYEQYF. The CDR3 nucleotides read TGTGCCAGCAGCTTGGGTCCGGGGGCGGGATCCTACGAGCAGTACTTC.

This chain links TRBV2 with TRBJ1-4; TRBD1 agrees at 11 bases. J gave up 6 bases and V 2 bases, and 2 bases lay outside the gene matches. Germline V gene data show CDR1 as SNHLY and CDR2 as FYNNEI. The CDR3 extends over 15 amino acids. CDR3 sequence reads: CASSERTGGHEKLFF. In nucleotides, the CDR3 is TGTGCCAGCAGTGAACGGACAGGGGGCCATGAAAAACTGTTTTTT.

J is TRBJ2-2 and V is TRBV5-1; D gene ambiguous. Germline values: CDR1 SGHRS, CDR2 YFSETQ. The V end lost 4 bases, the J end lost 2 bases, and 12 bases lay between the germline ends. The CDR3 loop spans 15 amino acids. CDR3 sequence: CASSPNGPNTGELFF. The CDR3 bases are TGCGCCAGCAGCCCTAACGGTCCCAACACCGGGGAGCTGTTTTTT.

The genes are TRBV18 and TRBJ1-3; D is ambiguous. CDR1 is KGHSH and CDR2 is LQKENI in the germline V gene. Trimming took 2 bases from V and 3 from J, leaving 8 bases between them. The CDR3 totals 14 residues. The CDR3 here is CASSPTLDGNTIYF. The CDR3 bases are TGTGCCAGCTCACCAACACTCGATGGAAACACCATATATTTT.

This chain connects TRBV5-8 to TRBJ2-1; possibly TRBD2 for D (5 bases). Germline assignment: CDR1 SGHTS and CDR2 YDEGEE. V dropped 0 bases and J dropped 10 bases, with 8 bases sitting between them. This CDR3 comprises 12 residues. CDR3 loop: CASSLAWEEQFF. In DNA form, the CDR3 reads TGTGCCAGCAGCTTGGCGTGGGAGGAGCAGTTCTTC.

The V gene is TRBV9, the J gene TRBJ2-1, with 10 bases aligning to TRBD2. V lost 6 bases to trimming and J lost 6 bases; unmatched junction nucleotides: 15. The CDR3 is made up of 17 amino acids. Germline-derived CDR1 and CDR2 are SGDLS and YYNGEE. CDR3 loop: CASTKGLASPPANEQFF. In nucleotides, the CDR3 is TGTGCCAGCACCAAGGGACTAGCGTCACCCCCGGCCAATGAGCAGTTCTTC.

The chain recombines TRBV7-3 with TRBJ2-2, with 16 bases fitting TRBD2. V shed 5 bases and J 5 bases; nucleotides not matched to a gene: 2. CDR1 SGHTA and CDR2 FQGTGA come from the germline V gene. CDR3 length equals 16 residues. The CDR3 reads CASSMGLAGGTGELFF. The CDR3 DNA follows: TGTGCCAGCAGCATGGGACTAGCGGGAGGGACCGGGGAGCTGTTTTTT.

The CDR3 protein is CASSIRSNTGELFF. DNA of the CDR3: TGTGCCAGCAGCATAAGGTCAAACACCGGGGAGCTGTTTTTT. The chain joins TRBV7-3 to TRBJ2-2, with D uncertain. Germline V gene data show CDR1 as SGHTA and CDR2 as FQGTGA. The CDR3 is 14 amino acids. Trimming left V 5 bases short and J 2 bases short, with 9 bases between.